A single sample is the source of the 21 T cell receptor beta chains below, sequenced in a study of cytomegalovirus exposure and HLA in healthy donors. PCR amplification relied on 60 Vbeta primers (plus 13 Jbeta primers). Data came from immunoSEQ multiplex PCR; TCRdb stores just in-frame clones and leaves some out. Found here are about 160,000 clones, 65% to 80% of them singletons; the top ten hold about 2.6%. The source material was PBMCs. All receptors come from a middle-aged woman in good health and CMV-seropositive.

The chain's CDR3 is CASRGSRREALDEQFF. CDR3 DNA sequence: TGTGCCAGCAGAGGTAGTAGGAGGGAGGCCCTCGATGAGCAGTTCTTC. The V gene is TRBV25-1, the J gene TRBJ2-1; tentatively, D is TRBD2 (6 bases). The V and J ends lost 6 bases and 8 bases respectively, with 23 bases between them. The CDR3 is 16 amino acids. In germline, CDR1 is MGHDK, CDR2 SYGVNS.

The gene calls are TRBV5-1 and TRBJ2-6, with unresolved D. Germline-derived CDR1 and CDR2 are SGHRS and YFSETQ. This CDR3 has 15 amino acids. Trimming pared 5 bases from V and 5 bases from J, leaving 14 bases between. As DNA, the CDR3 is TGCGCCAGCAGATCGTACGAAGCTCGGGCCAACGTCCTGACTTTC. This translates into CASRSYEARANVLTF. Using reference TRBV5-1 and TRBJ2-6 for the parts outside the CDR3, the full variable domain is KAGVTQTPRYLIKTRGQQVTLSCSPISGHRSVSWYQQTPGQGLQFLFEYFSETQRNKGNFPGRFSGRQFSNSRSEMNVSTLELGDSALYLCASRSYEARANVLTFGAGSRLTVL.

V gene TRBV6-5 combines with J gene TRBJ1-2; D is possibly TRBD1 (5 bases). The germline V gene encodes CDR1 MNHEY and CDR2 SVGAGI. The ends were cut back, 0 bases at V and 2 bases at J, with 10 bases in the middle. The CDR3 spans 15 residues. Written as DNA, the CDR3 is TGTGCCAGCAGTTACTCGATTGGGGGGAACTATGGCTACACCTTC. This sequence encodes CASSYSIGGNYGYTF.

This rearrangement joins TRBV5-1 to TRBJ2-2, with 8 bases fitting TRBD2. The J segment lost 2 bases and the V segment lost 4 bases, leaving 4 bases of the junction unmatched. CDR1 and CDR2 from the germline V gene are SGHRS and YFSETQ. This CDR3 region has 15 residues. In DNA form, the CDR3 reads TGCGCCAGCAGCCCGGGGGGGATTAACACCGGGGAGCTGTTTTTT. It translates to CASSPGGINTGELFF.

This clone occurred a few times. J is TRBJ1-1 and V is TRBV2; weak D call: TRBD1 (6 bases). CDR3 length: 11 residues. Trimming pared 5 bases from V and 11 bases from J, leaving 12 bases between. CDR1 and CDR2 from the germline V gene are SNHLY and FYNNEI. CDR3 protein: CASSSGVGAFF. The CDR3 nucleotides are TGTGCCAGCAGTTCAGGGGTCGGCGCTTTCTTT.

The CDR3 region is CSVAHGSGNTIYF. CDR3 nucleotide sequence: TGCAGCGTTGCCCATGGCAGTGGAAACACCATATATTTT. The chain is built from TRBV29-1 and TRBJ1-3; D is unresolved. The CDR3 covers 13 residues. The germline CDR1 and CDR2 sequences are SQVTM and ANQGSEA. V gave up 4 bases and J gave up 3 bases, with 10 bases separating them.

This chain links TRBV2 with TRBJ2-5, with a tentative D call TRBD2 (6 bases). Trimming removed 4 bases from V and 5 bases from J, with 11 bases in between. This CDR3 spans 13 amino acids. The germline CDR1 and CDR2 sequences are SNHLY and FYNNEI. CDR3 nucleotides: TGTGCCAGCAGTGGCGAAGGGAGGGAGACCCAGTACTTC. Translation: CASSGEGRETQYF.

This clone was seen only a few times. The V gene is TRBV7-2, the J gene TRBJ2-3, with D unresolved. V gave up 6 bases and J gave up 9 bases, with 16 bases separating them. Per the germline V gene, CDR1 is SGHTA and CDR2 is FQGNSA. The CDR3 has 13 amino acids. The chain's CDR3 is CASRPTPPETQYF. CDR3 nucleotide sequence: TGTGCCAGCAGACCGACTCCCCCGGAGACGCAGTATTTT.

V is TRBV30 and J is TRBJ2-7; 9 bases are shared with TRBD1. The V segment lost 7 bases and the J segment 2 bases; nucleotides outside the gene matches: 3. CDR1 and CDR2 from the germline V gene are GTSNPN and SVGIG (reference sequence). The CDR3 contains 12 residues. The CDR3 is CASGDRAYEQYF. Here the CDR3 DNA reads TGTGCCTCGGGGGACAGGGCCTACGAGCAGTACTTC.

V gene TRBV10-3 combines with J gene TRBJ2-7; D ambiguous. Germline V lookup: CDR1 ENHRY, CDR2 SYGVKD. Trimming removed 3 bases at V and 1 base at J, with 10 bases between. The CDR3 length is 14 residues. This CDR3 is CAISDIQSSYEQYF. The CDR3 nucleotides read TGTGCCATCAGTGACATTCAGTCATCCTACGAGCAGTACTTC.

The chain recombines TRBV28 with TRBJ2-3; D might be TRBD1 (6 bases). Germline CDR1 and CDR2: MDHEN and SYDVKM. V was shortened by 5 bases and J by 1 base, with 13 bases between the two germline ends. The CDR3 extends over 15 amino acids. The CDR3 here is CASSLQGIGTDTQYF. The CDR3 region has the DNA TGTGCCAGCAGTCTCCAGGGGATCGGCACAGATACGCAGTATTTT.

The V call is TRBV10-3, the J call TRBJ1-3; tentatively, D is TRBD1 (5 bases). Germline-derived CDR1 and CDR2 are ENHRY and SYGVKD. Trimming removed 8 bases at V and 0 bases at J, with 8 bases between. The CDR3 is 13 amino acids. CDR3 bases: TGTGCCATCCAACAGGTCTCTGGAAACACCATATATTTT. It yields the protein CAIQQVSGNTIYF.

This chain joins TRBV7-8 and TRBJ2-1; 9 nucleotides line up with TRBD2. CDR3 size: 17 residues. The V gene end was trimmed by 4 bases and the J gene end by 9 bases; junction bases not matched to a gene: 16. Per germline, CDR1 SGHVS and CDR2 FQNEAQ. DNA for the CDR3: TGTGCCAGCAGCTCCGTAGCGGGGGCCCCCCTAATGGGTGAGCAGTTCTTC. It is translated as CASSSVAGAPLMGEQFF. Filled out from reference TRBV7-8 and TRBJ2-1, the complete variable domain reads GAGVSQSPRYKVAKRGQDVALRCDPISGHVSLFWYQQALGQGPEFLTYFQNEAQLDKSGLPSDRFFAERPEGSVSTLKIQRTQQEDSAVYLCASSSVAGAPLMGEQFFGPGTRLTVL.

The genes are TRBV7-9 and TRBJ2-7, with D perhaps matching TRBD1 (6 bases). Germline V CDR1 and CDR2: SEHNR, FQNEAQ (reference sequence). With 6 bases removed from V and 3 bases from J, the gap between germline ends came to 9 bases. The CDR3 consists of 12 residues. The CDR3 coding sequence is TGTGCCAGCAGGCGGACAGACTACGAGCAGTACTTC. It specifies CASRRTDYEQYF. The whole variable domain, filled in from reference TRBV7-9 and TRBJ2-7, reads DTGVSQNPRHKITKRGQNVTFRCDPISEHNRLYWYRQTLGQGPEFLTYFQNEAQLEKSRLLSDRFSAERPKGSFSTLEIQRTEQGDSAMYLCASRRTDYEQYFGPGTRLTVT.

This clone was seen only a few times. Here the CDR3 reads CASSRDQVSNQPQHF. The CDR3 nucleotides read TGTGCCAGTAGTCGCGACCAGGTTAGCAATCAGCCCCAGCATTTT. The V gene is TRBV19, the J gene TRBJ1-5; D not certain. Per germline, CDR1 LNHDA and CDR2 SQIVND (reference sequence). V lost 5 bases and J lost 0, with 11 bases in between. This CDR3 region has 15 residues.

The chain combines TRBV7-2 with TRBJ2-2; weak D call: TRBD2 (5 bases). Deletions cut 4 bases from V and 0 bases from J, with 9 bases between. The CDR3 is made up of 15 amino acids. The germline V gene has CDR1 SGHTA and CDR2 FQGNSA. CDR3 sequence reads: CASSSTTANTGELFF. The CDR3 nucleotides are TGTGCCAGCAGCTCGACTACCGCGAACACCGGGGAGCTGTTTTTT.

This chain uses TRBV28 with TRBJ1-2; D is unclear. The length of the CDR3 is 11 residues. V was clipped by 6 bases and J by 8 bases, with 10 bases between them. Germline loops: CDR1 MDHEN, CDR2 SYDVKM. In DNA, the CDR3 is TGTGCCAGCAGATCAACTCGGGGCTACACCTTC. It codes for CASRSTRGYTF.

This clone was found a few times. The gene calls are TRBV7-2 and TRBJ2-3, with 10 bases matching TRBD2. The CDR3 runs to 15 residues. Trimming cost V 4 bases and J 5 bases; bases outside gene matches: 6. Per the germline V gene, CDR1 is SGHTA and CDR2 is FQGNSA. CDR3 in DNA: TGTGCCAGCAGCTCGGGACTAGCGAGGGGAGATACGCAGTATTTT. Translated, it gives CASSSGLARGDTQYF. Full variable domain (remainder filled in from reference TRBV7-2 and TRBJ2-3): GAGVSQSPSNKVTEKGKDVELRCDPISGHTALYWYRQSLGQGLEFLIYFQGNSAPDKSGLPSDRFSAERTGGSVSTLTIQRTQQEDSAVYLCASSSGLARGDTQYFGPGTRLTVL.

The chain has TRBV5-4 and TRBJ2-5; 9 bases agree with TRBD2. This CDR3 region has 15 residues. V dropped 4 bases and J dropped 5; count of bases not matched to a gene: 9. Germline V CDR1 and CDR2: SGHNT, YYREEE (reference sequence). The DNA for the CDR3 is TGTGCCAGCAGCCATGCGGGGGGGCGGGGGGAGACCCAGTACTTC. Its translation: CASSHAGGRGETQYF.

The chain is built from TRBV5-6 and TRBJ2-4, with 9 positions matching TRBD1. V gave up 1 base and J gave up 0 bases; unmatched junction bases: 11. CDR1 is SGHDT, CDR2 YYEEEE, per germline. This CDR3 spans 19 amino acids. DNA for the CDR3: TGTGCCAGCAGCTTGTACGGGACAGGGTCACTTTCAGCCAAAAACATTCAGTACTTC. Protein sequence: CASSLYGTGSLSAKNIQYF.

The V and J genes are TRBV6-5 and TRBJ1-2; the match to TRBD1 covers 8 bases. V dropped 10 bases and J dropped 0; count of bases not matched to a gene: 7. The CDR3 runs 14 residues. Per the germline V gene, CDR1 is MNHEY and CDR2 is SVGAGI. In nucleotides, the CDR3 is TGTGCCACCCGGGGACAGGAGACTAACTATGGCTACACCTTC. It translates to CATRGQETNYGYTF.